This passage covers 24 T cell receptor beta chains from one sample sequenced in a study of OX40 agonist ivuxolimab in advanced cancers. Clones were sequenced by immunoSEQ multiplex PCR, and TCRdb holds only the in-frame ones, with some missing. The sample lists about 73,000 clones, about 89% seen once, with under 0.85% in the top ten. The input for sequencing was CD4+ or CD8+ T cells sorted from blood, taken in a trial of the OX40 agonist ivuxolimab. The receptors were sampled from an adult with an advanced solid tumor such as melanoma, head and neck, liver or kidney cancer.

The chain combines TRBV7-9 with TRBJ1-3, with D possibly being TRBD1 (5 bases). The CDR3 is 17 amino acids. Germline CDR1 is SEHNR and CDR2 is FQNEAQ (reference sequence). The V end was cut by 3 bases, the J end by 0 bases, with 15 bases between. CDR3 bases: TGTGCCAGCAGCTTTGACCTCGCGGGGGGCTCTGGAAACACCATATATTTT. It is translated as CASSFDLAGGSGNTIYF.

The gene calls are TRBV6-1 and TRBJ2-1; D ambiguous. This CDR3 has 11 amino acids. CDR1 is MNHNS and CDR2 is SASEGT in the germline V gene. The V end was cut by 5 bases, the J end by 9 bases, with 8 bases between. The CDR3 is CASSFTVEQFF. CDR3 nucleotides: TGTGCCAGCAGTTTCACCGTTGAGCAGTTCTTC.

The rearrangement links TRBV5-1 to TRBJ1-1, with a weak D call TRBD1 (5 bases). Trimming shortened V by 5 bases and J by 2 bases, and 19 bases separated the two germline ends. CDR3 length equals 16 residues. The germline V gene has CDR1 SGHRS and CDR2 YFSETQ. As DNA, the CDR3 is TGCGCCAGCAGTTCTACAGGTCGGCCACCTAACACTGAAGCTTTCTTT. It yields the protein CASSSTGRPPNTEAFF.

V and J are TRBV5-1 and TRBJ2-3, with 7 bases lining up with TRBD2. The CDR3 runs 16 residues. V lost 1 base to trimming and J lost 1 base; unmatched junction nucleotides: 6. CDR1 is SGHRS and CDR2 is YFSETQ in the germline V gene. For the CDR3, the DNA is TGCGCCAGCAGCTTGAGGCGGCTAGCGGGCACAGATACGCAGTATTTT. Translated, it gives CASSLRRLAGTDTQYF.

Ten or more counts support this clone. The chain joins TRBV5-1 to TRBJ1-1; D call uncertain. The CDR3 runs to 15 residues. Looked up from germline, CDR1 is SGHRS and CDR2 is YFSETQ. With 0 bases removed from V and 3 bases from J, the gap between germline ends came to 12 bases. The CDR3 here is CASSLDPIPYTEAFF. The DNA of the CDR3 is TGCGCCAGCAGCTTGGATCCTATCCCTTACACTGAAGCTTTCTTT.

This chain links TRBV11-2 with TRBJ1-4, with D maybe TRBD1 (5 bases). From germline, CDR1 is SGHAT and CDR2 FQNNGV. This CDR3 has 15 residues. Deletions cut 3 bases from V and 2 bases from J, with 10 bases between. CDR3 sequence (DNA): TGTGCCAGCAGCTTCGGGGGGACCACTAATGAAAAACTGTTTTTT. Translation: CASSFGGTTNEKLFF.

This chain joins TRBV5-1 and TRBJ2-2; D gene uncertain. CDR1 and CDR2 from the germline V gene are SGHRS and YFSETQ. The V gene lost 0 bases and the J gene lost 6 bases, with 6 bases spanning the gap. The CDR3 is 13 residues long. The CDR3 spells CASSLEGAGELFF. The CDR3 coding sequence is TGCGCCAGCAGCTTGGAGGGCGCCGGGGAGCTGTTTTTT.

The chain joins TRBV5-4 to TRBJ1-6; 8 bases map to TRBD1. The CDR3 extends over 16 amino acids. Germline CDR1 and CDR2: SGHNT and YYREEE (reference sequence). J gave up 6 bases and V 0 bases, and 5 bases lay outside the gene matches. The chain's CDR3 is CASSLVGGQGNSPLHF. As DNA, the CDR3 is TGTGCCAGCAGCTTGGTGGGTGGACAGGGTAATTCACCCCTCCACTTT.

The chain couples TRBV7-9 to TRBJ2-7, with TRBD1 matching over 9 bases. Germline CDR1 and CDR2: SEHNR and FQNEAQ (reference sequence). This CDR3 contains 14 residues. Losses at the gene ends were 7 bases for V and 3 bases for J; bases not matched to a gene: 7. CDR3 protein: CASTTTGGVYEQYF. CDR3 DNA: TGTGCCAGCACCACGACAGGGGGGGTCTACGAGCAGTACTTC.

The chain employs TRBV29-1 and TRBJ2-2; D tentatively reads TRBD1 or TRBD2 (6 bases each). V lost 5 bases, J lost 1 base, and 17 bases lay in between. Per the germline V gene, CDR1 is SQVTM and CDR2 is ANQGSEA. The CDR3 loop spans 16 amino acids. The CDR3 region is CSVTGQGTWNTGELFF. As DNA, the CDR3 is TGCAGCGTTACCGGGCAGGGGACTTGGAACACCGGGGAGCTGTTTTTT.

This rearrangement joins TRBV28 to TRBJ2-1; the D gene is possibly TRBD2 (7 bases). V lost 5 bases to trimming and J lost 6 bases, with 17 bases between them. The CDR3 covers 15 residues. Looked up from germline, CDR1 is MDHEN and CDR2 is SYDVKM. The CDR3 nucleotides read TGTGCCAGCAGTGGGACAATTTCGGGGGGCAATGAGCAGTTCTTC. Translation gives CASSGTISGGNEQFF.

The chain carries TRBV7-9 and TRBJ2-3; 11 bases line up with TRBD2. The J segment lost 8 bases and the V segment lost 2 bases, leaving 9 bases of the junction unmatched. The CDR3 covers 16 residues. The V gene's germline CDR1 is SEHNR and CDR2 FQNEAQ (reference sequence). CDR3 DNA sequence: TGTGCCAGCAGCTTAAATAGCGGGAGGGCACGGAGTACGCAGTATTTT. Amino acids: CASSLNSGRARSTQYF.

For the CDR3, the DNA is TGTGCCAGCAGTCAGAATCTCCTCTCAGACAGGGTCTACGAGCAGTACTTC. Protein product: CASSQNLLSDRVYEQYF. V and J are TRBV27 and TRBJ2-7; 7 bases agree with TRBD1. This CDR3 spans 17 amino acids. Trimming at V came to 5 bases and at J to 3 bases, leaving 16 bases not matched to a gene. The germline V gene has CDR1 MNHEY and CDR2 SMNVEV (reference sequence).

The chain couples TRBV18 to TRBJ2-3; the D gene is possibly TRBD1 (5 bases). The CDR3 sequence is 11 residues long. The germline gives CDR1 KGHSH, CDR2 LQKENI. Trimming took 11 bases from V and 2 from J, leaving 8 bases between them. CDR3 sequence: CAAGATDTQYF. CDR3 sequence (DNA): TGTGCCGCTGGGGCCACAGATACGCAGTATTTT.

This chain uses TRBV2 with TRBJ1-1; 9 nucleotides agree with TRBD1. V lost 6 bases, J lost 4 bases, and 9 bases stayed unmatched. This CDR3 has 15 residues. Germline loops: CDR1 SNHLY, CDR2 FYNNEI. The CDR3 bases are TGTGCCAGCAGAGGGACAGGGTATGGTTTCACTGAAGCTTTCTTT. Its translation: CASRGTGYGFTEAFF.

The chain is built from TRBV10-1 and TRBJ2-3; 9 bases align to TRBD1. J gave up 8 bases and V 3 bases, and 12 bases lay outside the gene matches. The CDR3 totals 16 residues. The germline gives CDR1 WNHNN, CDR2 SYGVQD (reference sequence). The CDR3 here is CASSDRRQGDAGTQYF. The CDR3 region has the DNA TGCGCCAGCAGTGACCGGAGACAGGGGGATGCGGGTACGCAGTATTTT.

The rearrangement links TRBV28 to TRBJ1-4; D might be TRBD1 (6 bases). The CDR3 sequence is 17 residues long. CDR1 and CDR2 (germline): MDHEN, SYDVKM. Trimming removed 6 bases at V and 0 bases at J, with 17 bases between. The CDR3, as DNA: TGTGCCAGCAGCCCCGGGGGGCAGCCCGCAACTAATGAAAAACTGTTTTTT. It yields the protein CASSPGGQPATNEKLFF.

This clone was detected only once. The chain recombines TRBV7-2 with TRBJ1-4; possible D gene TRBD1, 6 bases. The V gene lost 5 bases and the J gene lost 5 bases, with 15 bases spanning the gap. Germline values: CDR1 SGHTA, CDR2 FQGNSA. The CDR3 sequence is 15 residues long. CDR3 sequence: CASSPRTANNEKLFF. DNA for the CDR3: TGTGCCAGCAGCCCTCGGACAGCGAACAATGAAAAACTGTTTTTT.

The genes are TRBV2 and TRBJ1-2; 7 bases match TRBD1. Looked up from germline, CDR1 is SNHLY and CDR2 is FYNNEI. The length of the CDR3 is 12 residues. Trimming cost V 11 bases and J 4 bases; bases outside gene matches: 7. The CDR3 is CAGKTGIYGYTF. DNA for the CDR3: TGTGCCGGCAAGACAGGGATCTATGGCTACACCTTC.

The rearrangement joins TRBV4-1 to TRBJ2-7; D unclear. The CDR3 contains 16 residues. Trimming left V 3 bases short and J 2 bases short, with 17 bases between. Germline V gene lookup returns CDR1 MGHRA and CDR2 YSYEKL. In DNA form, the CDR3 reads TGCGCCAGCAGCCAGGTGGAGCACGGACCACCCTACGAGCAGTACTTC. Translated, it gives CASSQVEHGPPYEQYF.

The chain couples TRBV6-5 to TRBJ2-5; 7 bases fit TRBD1. The CDR3 extends over 13 amino acids. CDR1 and CDR2 (germline): MNHEY, SVGAGI. V shed 5 bases and J 7 bases; nucleotides not matched to a gene: 7. For the CDR3, the DNA is TGTGCCAGCAGTACATCAGGGGGTGCGACCCAGTACTTC. The encoded protein is CASSTSGGATQYF.

This rearrangement joins TRBV11-2 to TRBJ2-7; 9 bases are shared with TRBD1. Germline trimming cut 5 bases from V and 2 bases from J; bases unmatched to any gene: 7. Germline CDR1 reads SGHAT; CDR2 reads FQNNGV. CDR3 length equals 15 residues. CDR3 sequence: CASSIDGTGPYEQYF. CDR3 DNA: TGTGCCAGCAGCATCGATGGGACAGGGCCCTACGAGCAGTACTTC. The complete variable domain, with remaining parts taken from reference TRBV11-2 and TRBJ2-7, reads EAGVAQSPRYKIIEKRQSVAFWCNPISGHATLYWYQQILGQGPKLLIQFQNNGVVDDSQLPKDRFSAERLKGVDSTLKIQPAKLEDSAVYLCASSIDGTGPYEQYFGPGTRLTVT.

This rearrangement joins TRBV27 to TRBJ2-5, with 7 bases fitting TRBD1. The junction had 7 bases not matched to a gene; V was cut back by 3 bases and J by 0 bases. Germline CDR1 is MNHEY and CDR2 is SMNVEV (reference sequence). CDR3 length: 16 residues. The CDR3 region has the DNA TGTGCCAGCAGTTTCTTGCCGACAGGGTACCAAGAGACCCAGTACTTC. Protein sequence: CASSFLPTGYQETQYF.

The CDR3 reads CATSISLVEDTQYF. CDR3 in DNA: TGTGCCACCTCTATTTCGCTAGTCGAAGATACGCAGTATTTT. This chain links TRBV19 with TRBJ2-3; D remains unclear. This CDR3 spans 14 amino acids. CDR1 is LNHDA, CDR2 SQIVND, per germline (reference sequence). V was cut by 10 bases and J by 5 bases, with 19 bases left in between.